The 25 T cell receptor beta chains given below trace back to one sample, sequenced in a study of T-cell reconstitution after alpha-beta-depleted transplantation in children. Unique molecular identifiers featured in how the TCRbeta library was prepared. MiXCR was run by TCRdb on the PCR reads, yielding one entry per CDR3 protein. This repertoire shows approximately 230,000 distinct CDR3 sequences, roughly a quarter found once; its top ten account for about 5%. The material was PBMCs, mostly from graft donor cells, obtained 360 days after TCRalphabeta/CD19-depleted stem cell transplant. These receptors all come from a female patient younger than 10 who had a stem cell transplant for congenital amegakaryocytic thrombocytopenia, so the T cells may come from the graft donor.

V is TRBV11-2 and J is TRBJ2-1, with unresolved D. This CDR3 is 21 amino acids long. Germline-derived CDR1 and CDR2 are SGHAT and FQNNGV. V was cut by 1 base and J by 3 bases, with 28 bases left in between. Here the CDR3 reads CASSLGTPELGPFFFYNEQFF. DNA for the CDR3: TGTGCCAGCAGCTTAGGTACGCCGGAGTTGGGCCCTTTTTTCTTCTACAATGAGCAGTTCTTC.

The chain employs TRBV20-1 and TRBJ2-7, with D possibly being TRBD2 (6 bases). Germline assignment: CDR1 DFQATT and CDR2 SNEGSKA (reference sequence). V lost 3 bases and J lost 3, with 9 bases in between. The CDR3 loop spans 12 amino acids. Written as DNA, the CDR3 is TGCAGTGCTAGTCAAGCGGGCTACGAGCAGTACTTC. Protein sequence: CSASQAGYEQYF.

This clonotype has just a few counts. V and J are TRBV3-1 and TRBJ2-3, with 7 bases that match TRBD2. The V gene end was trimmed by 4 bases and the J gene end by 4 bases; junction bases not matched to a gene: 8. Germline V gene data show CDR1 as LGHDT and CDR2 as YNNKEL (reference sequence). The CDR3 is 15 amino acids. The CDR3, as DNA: TGTGCCAGCAGCCGAATTGGGGGAGGGCCAGATACGCAGTATTTT. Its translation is CASSRIGGGPDTQYF.

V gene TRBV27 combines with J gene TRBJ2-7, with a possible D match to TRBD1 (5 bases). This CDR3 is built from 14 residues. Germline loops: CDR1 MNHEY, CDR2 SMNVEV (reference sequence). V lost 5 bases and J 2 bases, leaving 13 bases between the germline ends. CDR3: CASSPIGEAYEQYF. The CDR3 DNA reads TGTGCCAGCAGTCCCATAGGGGAAGCCTACGAGCAGTACTTC.

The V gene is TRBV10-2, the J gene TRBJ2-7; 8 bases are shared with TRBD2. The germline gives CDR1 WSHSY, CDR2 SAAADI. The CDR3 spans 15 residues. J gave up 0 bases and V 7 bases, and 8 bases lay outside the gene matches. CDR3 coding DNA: TGCGCCAGCACCGGGGGGGGCTCAAGCTCCTACGAGCAGTACTTC. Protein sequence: CASTGGGSSSYEQYF.

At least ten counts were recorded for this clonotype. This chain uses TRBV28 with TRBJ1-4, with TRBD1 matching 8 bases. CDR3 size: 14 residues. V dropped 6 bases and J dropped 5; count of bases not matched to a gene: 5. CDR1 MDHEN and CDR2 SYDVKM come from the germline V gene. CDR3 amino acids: CASSQDRENEKLFF. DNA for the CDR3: TGTGCCAGCAGCCAGGACAGGGAGAATGAAAAACTGTTTTTT.

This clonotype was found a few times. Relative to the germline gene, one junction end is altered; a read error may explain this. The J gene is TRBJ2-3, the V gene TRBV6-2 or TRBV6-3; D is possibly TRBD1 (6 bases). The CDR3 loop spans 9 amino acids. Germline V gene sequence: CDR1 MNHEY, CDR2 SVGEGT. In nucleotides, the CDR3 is TGTGCCAGCCCTCGGGGACACAGTTTT. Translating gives CASPRGHSF.

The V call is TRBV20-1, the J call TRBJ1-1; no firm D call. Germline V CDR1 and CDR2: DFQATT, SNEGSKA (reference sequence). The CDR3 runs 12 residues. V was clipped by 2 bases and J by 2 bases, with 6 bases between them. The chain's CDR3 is CSARKDNTEAFF. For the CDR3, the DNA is TGCAGTGCTAGAAAGGATAACACTGAAGCTTTCTTT.

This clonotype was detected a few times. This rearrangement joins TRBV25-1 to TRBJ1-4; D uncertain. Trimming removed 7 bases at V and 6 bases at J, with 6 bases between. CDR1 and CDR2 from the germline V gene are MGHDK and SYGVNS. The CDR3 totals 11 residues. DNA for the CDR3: TGTGCCAGCAACTCAGATGAAAAACTGTTTTTT. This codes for CASNSDEKLFF.

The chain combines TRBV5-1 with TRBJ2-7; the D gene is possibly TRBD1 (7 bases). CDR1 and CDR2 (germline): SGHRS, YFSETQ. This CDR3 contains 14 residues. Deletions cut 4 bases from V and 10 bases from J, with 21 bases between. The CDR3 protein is CASSQGGAATRQYF. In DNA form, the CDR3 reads TGCGCCAGCAGCCAGGGGGGAGCTGCTACCCGACAGTACTTC. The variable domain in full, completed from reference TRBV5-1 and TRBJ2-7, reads KAGVTQTPRYLIKTRGQQVTLSCSPISGHRSVSWYQQTPGQGLQFLFEYFSETQRNKGNFPGRFSGRQFSNSRSEMNVSTLELGDSALYLCASSQGGAATRQYFGPGTRLTVT.

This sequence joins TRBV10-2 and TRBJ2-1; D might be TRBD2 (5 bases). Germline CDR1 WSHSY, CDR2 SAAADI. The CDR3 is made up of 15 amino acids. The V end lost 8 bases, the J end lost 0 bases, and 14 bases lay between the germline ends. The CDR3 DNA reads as TGCGCCAGCGCGGGCGGGCGAAGCTCCTACAATGAGCAGTTCTTC. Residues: CASAGGRSSYNEQFF.

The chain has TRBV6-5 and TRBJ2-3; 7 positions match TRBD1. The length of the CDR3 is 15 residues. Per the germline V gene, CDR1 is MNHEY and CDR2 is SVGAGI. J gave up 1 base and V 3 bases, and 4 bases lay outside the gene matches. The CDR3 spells CASSYSGTGTDTQYF. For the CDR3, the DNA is TGTGCCAGCAGTTATTCCGGGACAGGCACAGATACGCAGTATTTT.

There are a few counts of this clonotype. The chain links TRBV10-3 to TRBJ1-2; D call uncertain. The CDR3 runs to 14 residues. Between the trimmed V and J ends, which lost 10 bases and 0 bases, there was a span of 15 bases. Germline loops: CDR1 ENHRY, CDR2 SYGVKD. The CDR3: CATRKEVANYGYTF. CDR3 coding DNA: TGTGCCACCCGTAAGGAGGTCGCTAACTATGGCTACACCTTC.

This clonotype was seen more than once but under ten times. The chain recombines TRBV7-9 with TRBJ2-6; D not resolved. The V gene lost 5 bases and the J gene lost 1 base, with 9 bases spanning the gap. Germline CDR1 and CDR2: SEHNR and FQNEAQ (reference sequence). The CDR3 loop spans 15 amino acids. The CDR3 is CASSLLPSGANVLTF. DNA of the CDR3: TGTGCCAGCAGCCTCTTGCCGTCTGGGGCCAACGTCCTGACTTTC.

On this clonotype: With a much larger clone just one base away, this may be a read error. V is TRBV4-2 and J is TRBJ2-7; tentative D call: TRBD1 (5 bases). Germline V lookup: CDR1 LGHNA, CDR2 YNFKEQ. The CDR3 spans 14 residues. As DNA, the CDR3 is TGTGCCAGCAGCCAAGAAACGTGGGGCTACGAGCAGTGCTTC. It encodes CASSQETWGYEQCF.

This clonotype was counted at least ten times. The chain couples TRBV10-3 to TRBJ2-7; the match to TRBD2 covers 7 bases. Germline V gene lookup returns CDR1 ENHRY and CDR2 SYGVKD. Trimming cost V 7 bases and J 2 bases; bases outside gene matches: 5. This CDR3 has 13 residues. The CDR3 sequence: CAITTSPTYEQYF. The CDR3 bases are TGTGCCATCACGACTAGCCCCACCTACGAGCAGTACTTC.

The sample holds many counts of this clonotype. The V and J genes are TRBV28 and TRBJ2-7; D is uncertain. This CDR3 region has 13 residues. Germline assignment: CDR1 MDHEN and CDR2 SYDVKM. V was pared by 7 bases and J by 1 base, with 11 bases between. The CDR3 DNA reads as TGTGCCAGCATGAAGTCCTCATCCTACGAGCAGTACTTC. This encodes CASMKSSSYEQYF.

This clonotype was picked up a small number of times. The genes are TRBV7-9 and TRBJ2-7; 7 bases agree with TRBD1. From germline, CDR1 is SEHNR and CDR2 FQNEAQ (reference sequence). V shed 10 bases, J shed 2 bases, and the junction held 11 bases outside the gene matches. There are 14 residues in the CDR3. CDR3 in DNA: TGTGCCACCTTCAGGACAGGTTCTCCCTACGAGCAGTACTTC. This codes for CATFRTGSPYEQYF.

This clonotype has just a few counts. CDR3 amino acids: CASSLTGMNTEAFF. CDR3 nucleotides: TGCGCCAGCAGCTTGACAGGGATGAACACTGAAGCTTTCTTT. V and J are TRBV5-1 and TRBJ1-1, with a possible D match to TRBD1 (6 bases). Germline lookup yields CDR1 SGHRS and CDR2 YFSETQ. This CDR3 spans 14 amino acids. The V gene lost 1 base and the J gene lost 0 bases, with 7 bases spanning the gap.

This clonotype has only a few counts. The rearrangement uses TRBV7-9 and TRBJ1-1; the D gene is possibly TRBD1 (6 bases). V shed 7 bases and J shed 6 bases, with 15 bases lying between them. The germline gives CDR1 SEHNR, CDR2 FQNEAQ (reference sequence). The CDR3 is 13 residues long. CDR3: CASTKGEWAEAFF. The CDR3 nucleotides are TGTGCCAGCACCAAGGGGGAGTGGGCTGAAGCTTTCTTT.

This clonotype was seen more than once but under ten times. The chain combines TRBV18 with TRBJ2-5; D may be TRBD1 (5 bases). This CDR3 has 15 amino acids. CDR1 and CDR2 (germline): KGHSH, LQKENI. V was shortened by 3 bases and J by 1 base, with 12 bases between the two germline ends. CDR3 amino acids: CASSPLTDLQETQYF. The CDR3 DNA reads TGTGCCAGCTCACCGTTGACAGACCTCCAAGAGACCCAGTACTTC.

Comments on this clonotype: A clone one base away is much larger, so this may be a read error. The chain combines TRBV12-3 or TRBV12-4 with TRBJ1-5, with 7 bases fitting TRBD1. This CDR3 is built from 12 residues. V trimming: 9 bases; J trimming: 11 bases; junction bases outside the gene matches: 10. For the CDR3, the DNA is TGTGCCAGGAGCGAGGGGGCAGGTACCCAGCATTTT. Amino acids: CARSEGAGTQHF.

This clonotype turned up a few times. For the CDR3, the DNA is TGCGCCAGCACTCAACCCCAGGGTCCTACCGGGGAGCTGTTTTTT. Its translation is CASTQPQGPTGELFF. V and J are TRBV5-1 and TRBJ2-2; D is possibly TRBD1 (5 bases). This CDR3 is built from 15 residues. Germline V gene sequence: CDR1 SGHRS, CDR2 YFSETQ. Trimming left V 6 bases short and J 5 bases short, with 17 bases between.

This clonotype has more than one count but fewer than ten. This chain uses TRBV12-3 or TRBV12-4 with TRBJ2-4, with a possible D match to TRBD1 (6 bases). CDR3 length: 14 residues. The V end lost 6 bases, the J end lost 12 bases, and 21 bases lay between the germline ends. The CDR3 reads CASSLGTPLKPQYF. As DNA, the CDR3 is TGTGCCAGCAGCCTCGGGACACCACTTAAACCTCAGTACTTC.

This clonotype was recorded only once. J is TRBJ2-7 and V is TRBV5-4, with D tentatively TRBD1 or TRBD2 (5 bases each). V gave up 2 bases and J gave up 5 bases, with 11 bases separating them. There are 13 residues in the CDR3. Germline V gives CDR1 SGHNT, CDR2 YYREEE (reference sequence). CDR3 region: CASSFHVGDEQYF. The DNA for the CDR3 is TGTGCCAGCAGCTTCCATGTGGGGGACGAGCAGTACTTC.